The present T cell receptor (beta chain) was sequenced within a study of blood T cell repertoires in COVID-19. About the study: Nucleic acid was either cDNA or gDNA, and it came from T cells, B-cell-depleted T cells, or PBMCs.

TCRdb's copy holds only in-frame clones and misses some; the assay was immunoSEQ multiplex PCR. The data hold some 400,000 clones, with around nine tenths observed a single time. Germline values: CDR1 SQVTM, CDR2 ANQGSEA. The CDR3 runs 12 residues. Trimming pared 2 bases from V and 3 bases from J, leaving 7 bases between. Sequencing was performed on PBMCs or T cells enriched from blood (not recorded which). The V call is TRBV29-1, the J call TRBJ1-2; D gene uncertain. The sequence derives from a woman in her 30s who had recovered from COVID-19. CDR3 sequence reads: CSVERADYGYTF. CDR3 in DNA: TGCAGCGTTGAAAGAGCGGACTATGGCTACACCTTC. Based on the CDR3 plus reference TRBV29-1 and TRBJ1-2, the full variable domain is SAVISQKPSRDICQRGTSLTIQCQVDSQVTMMFWYRQQPGQSLTLIATANQGSEATYESGFVIDKFPISRPNLTFSTLTVSNMSPEDSSIYLCSVERADYGYTFGSGTRLTVV.